This T cell receptor beta chain derives from a study of T cell changes during pregnancy in multiple sclerosis. CDR1 is SGDLS, CDR2 YYNGEE, per germline. The V and J ends lost 4 bases and 2 bases respectively, with 15 bases between them. The CDR3 runs to 15 residues. Here immunoSEQ multiplex PCR was the method, and the copy in TCRdb shows in-frame clones only, minus some. The sample has fewer than 75,000 clones; 85% to 95% are singletons. The chain employs TRBV9 and TRBJ1-2, with D hard to call. This TCR derives from a female donor in good health, enrolled as a control in a pregnancy study. The material sequenced was peripheral blood, taken after pregnancy. DNA of the CDR3: TGTGCCAGCAGCCCGACGGTGGGCTCGAACTATGGCTACACCTTC. Residues: CASSPTVGSNYGYTF.